The 7 T cell receptor beta chains reported below all come from one sample, sequenced in a study of shared clonotypes between healthy human individuals. The method was immunoSEQ multiplex PCR; TCRdb's version includes in-frame clones alone and lacks a portion of them. The table lists hundreds of thousands of clones, 95% to 97% of them singletons, with 0.06% in the top ten. The sequenced sample was naive CD4+ T cells sorted from blood. Subset noted: CD45RA+ positively selected. These receptors originate from a woman aged 25 to 39 in good health.

The chain links TRBV4-1 to TRBJ2-7; 12 positions match TRBD2. Losses at the gene ends were 2 bases for V and 7 bases for J; bases not matched to a gene: 12. Germline V gene data show CDR1 as MGHRA and CDR2 as YSYEKL. There are 17 residues in the CDR3. CDR3 residues: CASSQSWDTSGRWEQYF. The CDR3 coding sequence is TGCGCCAGCAGCCAATCGTGGGATACTAGCGGGAGGTGGGAGCAGTACTTC.

This clone was seen just once. The chain is built from TRBV4-1 and TRBJ2-4; D may be TRBD2 (5 bases). Trimming removed 10 bases from V and 0 bases from J, with 10 bases in between. The CDR3 spans 13 residues. From germline, CDR1 is MGHRA and CDR2 YSYEKL. CDR3 nucleotide sequence: TGCGCCACCTCCGGGGAAGCCAAAAACATTCAGTACTTC. Its protein is CATSGEAKNIQYF.

CDR3 bases: TGCAGCGTTGTCGCGACAGGGGGCCTCCGGGGCACTGAAGCTTTCTTT. Protein sequence: CSVVATGGLRGTEAFF. The chain joins TRBV29-1 to TRBJ1-1; 10 bases are a match to TRBD1. The CDR3 contains 16 residues. V dropped 4 bases and J dropped 4; count of bases not matched to a gene: 12. Germline CDR1 SQVTM, CDR2 ANQGSEA.

V is TRBV19 and J is TRBJ1-1; TRBD1 agrees at 8 bases. J gave up 4 bases and V 6 bases, and 4 bases lay outside the gene matches. CDR1 is LNHDA, CDR2 SQIVND, per germline (reference sequence). The CDR3 runs 13 residues. CDR3: CASRSDRGTEAFF. The CDR3 DNA follows: TGTGCCAGTAGAAGCGACAGGGGCACTGAAGCTTTCTTT.

The V gene is TRBV7-2, the J gene TRBJ1-1, with TRBD1 identical over 10 bases. The germline gives CDR1 SGHTA, CDR2 FQGNSA. Trimming at V came to 6 bases and at J to 1 base, leaving 5 bases not matched to a gene. This CDR3 comprises 15 residues. CDR3 nucleotide sequence: TGTGCCAGCAGGGGACAGGGGACGAAGAACACTGAAGCTTTCTTT. Its protein is CASRGQGTKNTEAFF.

This sequence joins TRBV28 and TRBJ1-1, with D tentatively TRBD1 (6 bases). V lost 3 bases, J lost 1 base, and 15 bases lay in between. This CDR3 has 16 amino acids. Germline CDR1 MDHEN, CDR2 SYDVKM. The CDR3 sequence is CASSLARGSTNTEAFF. The CDR3 DNA reads TGTGCCAGCAGTTTGGCCAGGGGAAGCACGAACACTGAAGCTTTCTTT.

Comment on this clone: Other nucleotide sequences from this sample produce the same CDR3. The V and J genes are TRBV15 and TRBJ1-1; 7 bases line up with TRBD1. The V and J ends lost 1 base and 0 bases, in that order; junction bases with no gene match: 2. The CDR3 runs 15 residues. Germline V gene sequence: CDR1 LNHNV, CDR2 YYDKDF (reference sequence). The CDR3 loop is CATSRGDRLNTEAFF. The DNA of the CDR3 is TGTGCCACCAGCAGAGGGGACAGATTGAACACTGAAGCTTTCTTT. The whole variable domain, filled in from reference TRBV15 and TRBJ1-1, reads DAMVIQNPRYQVTQFGKPVTLSCSQTLNHNVMYWYQQKSSQAPKLLFHYYDKDFNNEADTPDNFQSRRPNTSFCFLDIRSPGLGDTAMYLCATSRGDRLNTEAFFGQGTRLTVV.